This TCR beta chain is from a study of cytomegalovirus exposure and HLA in healthy donors. Germline V lookup: CDR1 MGHRA, CDR2 YSYEKL. V shed 4 bases and J 9 bases; nucleotides not matched to a gene: 14. The CDR3 runs to 16 residues. Primers: 60 Vbeta forward and 13 Jbeta reverse. Method: immunoSEQ multiplex PCR; TCRdb's copy keeps in-frame clones and lacks some. This sample has over 95,000 clones, with 60% to 80% found just once. The chain recombines TRBV4-1 with TRBJ2-2, with 7 bases that match TRBD2. This clonotype originated in a female donor in good health and CMV-seronegative. The specimen was PBMCs. The CDR3 DNA is TGCGCCAGCAGCCCACTCACGGGCGGGCGGGAGTGGGAGCTGTTTTTT. As protein: CASSPLTGGREWELFF.